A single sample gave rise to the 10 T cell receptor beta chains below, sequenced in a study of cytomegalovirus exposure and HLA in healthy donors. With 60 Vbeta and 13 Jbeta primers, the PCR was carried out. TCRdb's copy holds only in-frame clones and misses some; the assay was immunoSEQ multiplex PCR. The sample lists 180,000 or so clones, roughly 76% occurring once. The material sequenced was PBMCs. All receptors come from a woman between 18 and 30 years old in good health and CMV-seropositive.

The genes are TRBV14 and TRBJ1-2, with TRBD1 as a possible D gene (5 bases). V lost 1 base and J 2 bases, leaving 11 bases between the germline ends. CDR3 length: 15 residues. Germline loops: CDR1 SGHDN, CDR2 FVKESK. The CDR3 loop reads CASSQGYRLNYGYTF. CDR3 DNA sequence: TGTGCCAGCAGCCAAGGGTACAGGCTCAACTATGGCTACACCTTC.

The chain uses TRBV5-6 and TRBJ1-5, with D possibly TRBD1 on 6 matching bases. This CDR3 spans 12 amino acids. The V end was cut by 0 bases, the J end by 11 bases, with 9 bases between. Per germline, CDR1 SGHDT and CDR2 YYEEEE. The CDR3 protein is CASSLEAGAQHF. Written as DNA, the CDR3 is TGTGCCAGCAGCTTGGAGGCAGGGGCCCAGCATTTT. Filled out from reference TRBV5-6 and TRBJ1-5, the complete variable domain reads DAGVTQSPTHLIKTRGQQVTLRCSPKSGHDTVSWYQQALGQGPQFIFQYYEEEERQRGNFPDRFSGHQFPNYSSELNVNALLLGDSALYLCASSLEAGAQHFGDGTRLSIL.

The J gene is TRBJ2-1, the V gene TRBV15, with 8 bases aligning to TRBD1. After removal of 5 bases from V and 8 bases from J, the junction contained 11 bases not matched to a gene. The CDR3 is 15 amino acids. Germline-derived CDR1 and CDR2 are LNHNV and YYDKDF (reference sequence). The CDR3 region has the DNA TGTGCCACCAGCCTCTCGGACAGGGTGGCGGATGAGCAGTTCTTC. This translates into CATSLSDRVADEQFF.

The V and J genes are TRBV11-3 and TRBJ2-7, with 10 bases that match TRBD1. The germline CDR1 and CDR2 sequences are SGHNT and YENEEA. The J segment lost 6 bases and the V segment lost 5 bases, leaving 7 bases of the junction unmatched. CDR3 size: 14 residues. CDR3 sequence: CASSPRQGAGEQYF. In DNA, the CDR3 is TGTGCCAGCAGCCCCAGACAGGGGGCGGGCGAGCAGTACTTC.

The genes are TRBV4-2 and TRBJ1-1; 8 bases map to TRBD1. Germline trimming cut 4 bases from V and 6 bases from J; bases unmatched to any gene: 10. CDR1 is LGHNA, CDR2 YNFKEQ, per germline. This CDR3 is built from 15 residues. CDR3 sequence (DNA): TGTGCCAGCAGCCGGCCCGGGACAGGTATTTCTGAAGCTTTCTTT. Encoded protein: CASSRPGTGISEAFF.

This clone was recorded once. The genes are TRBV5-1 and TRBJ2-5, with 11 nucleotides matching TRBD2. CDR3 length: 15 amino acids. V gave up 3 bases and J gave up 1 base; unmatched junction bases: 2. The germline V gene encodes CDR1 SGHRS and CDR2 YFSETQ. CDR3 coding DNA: TGCGCCAGCAGCTCGGGACTAGCGGCCCAAGAGACCCAGTACTTC. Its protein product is CASSSGLAAQETQYF.

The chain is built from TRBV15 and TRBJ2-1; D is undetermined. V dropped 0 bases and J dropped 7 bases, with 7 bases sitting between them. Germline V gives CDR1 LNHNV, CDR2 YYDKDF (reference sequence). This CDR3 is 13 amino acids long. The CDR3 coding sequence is TGTGCCACCAGCAGAGATGGGCAAAATGAGCAGTTCTTC. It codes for CATSRDGQNEQFF.

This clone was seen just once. CDR3 residues: CASSTGNEQFF. Written as DNA, the CDR3 is TGCGCCAGCAGCACCGGCAATGAGCAGTTCTTC. The gene calls are TRBV4-3 and TRBJ2-1; no reliable D call. The CDR3 runs to 11 residues. Germline V CDR1 and CDR2: LGHNA, YSLEER. The V gene lost 5 bases and the J gene lost 6 bases, with 5 bases spanning the gap.

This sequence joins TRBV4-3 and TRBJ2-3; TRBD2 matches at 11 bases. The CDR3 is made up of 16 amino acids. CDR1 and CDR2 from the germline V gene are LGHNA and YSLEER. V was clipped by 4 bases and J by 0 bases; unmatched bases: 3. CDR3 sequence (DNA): TGCGCCAGCAGCCCGACTAGCGGGGTAAGCACAGATACGCAGTATTTT. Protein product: CASSPTSGVSTDTQYF.

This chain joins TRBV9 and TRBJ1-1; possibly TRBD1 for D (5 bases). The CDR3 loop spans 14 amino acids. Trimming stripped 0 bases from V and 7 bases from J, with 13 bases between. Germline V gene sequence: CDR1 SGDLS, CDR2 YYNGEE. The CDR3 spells CASSVALGRGEAFF. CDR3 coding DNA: TGTGCCAGCAGCGTAGCTTTGGGGCGGGGTGAAGCTTTCTTT.